Listed below are T cell receptor beta chains from one sample, sequenced in a study of cytomegalovirus exposure and HLA in healthy donors. TCRdb's copy holds only in-frame clones and misses some; the assay was immunoSEQ multiplex PCR. There are about 130,000 clones in the sample; about 80% occur only once, and 6.5% lies in the top ten. Sequenced material: PBMCs. The receptors stem from a man aged 35 to 55 in good health and CMV-seropositive. Both conserved end residues are part of each CDR3.

CDR3aa	v_gene	j_gene	len
CASTKDSYGYTF	TRBV7-9	TRBJ1-2	12
CASSIGPGQAFGYTF	TRBV19	TRBJ1-2	15
CAWSAGQFNSPLHF	TRBV30	TRBJ1-6	14
CASSLWGPLGTDTQYF	TRBV7-3	TRBJ2-3	16
CASSLELAGVVNEQFF	TRBV7-8	TRBJ2-1	16
CASSLQGISSYEQYF	TRBV4-1	TRBJ2-7	15
CASSSQGPRYNEQFF	TRBV11-1	TRBJ2-1	15
CSGDSGNTIYF	TRBV29-1	TRBJ1-3	11
CASRESTQWGGRRNTGELFF	TRBV10-2	TRBJ2-2	20
CASSPTGGTGANVLTF	TRBV18	TRBJ2-6	16
CASRSTVNSGNTIYF	TRBV2	TRBJ1-3	15
CASGSLPGLTQYF	TRBV12-5	TRBJ2-5	13
CASSEWRTGELFF	TRBV11-2	TRBJ2-2	13
CASSFGLAGTYEQFF	TRBV5-4	TRBJ2-1	15
CASSPRAGVTGELFF	TRBV9	TRBJ2-2	15